The 13 T cell receptor beta chains given below trace back to one sample, sequenced in a study of control samples from healthy donors and cancer patients. The data were produced by immunoSEQ multiplex PCR, yet TCRdb's version contains in-frame clones alone and is incomplete. This repertoire shows just under 150,000 clones, more than 85% found once; its top ten account for 3% to 4%. The source material was blood. The receptors derive from a man in his thirties or forties in good health.

This clone was detected only a few times. The chain carries TRBV11-2 and TRBJ1-2; 10 bases agree with TRBD1. The CDR3 length is 16 residues. Per the germline V gene, CDR1 is SGHAT and CDR2 is FQNNGV. The V segment lost 4 bases and the J segment 8 bases; nucleotides outside the gene matches: 13. CDR3 sequence reads: CASSYGQGVPLSGYTF. The CDR3 region has the DNA TGTGCCAGCAGCTATGGACAGGGGGTGCCATTATCGGGCTACACCTTC. Looking up the rest from reference TRBV11-2 and TRBJ1-2 gives the full variable domain: EAGVAQSPRYKIIEKRQSVAFWCNPISGHATLYWYQQILGQGPKLLIQFQNNGVVDDSQLPKDRFSAERLKGVDSTLKIQPAKLEDSAVYLCASSYGQGVPLSGYTFGSGTRLTVV.

The V call is TRBV5-4, the J call TRBJ2-7; D may correspond to TRBD1 or TRBD2 (5 bases each). CDR3 length equals 14 residues. Per the germline V gene, CDR1 is SGHNT and CDR2 is YYREEE (reference sequence). V lost 1 base and J lost 3, with 11 bases in between. CDR3 nucleotide sequence: TGTGCCAGCAGCTTGTGGGGGTTGGACTACGAGCAGTACTTC. Its protein is CASSLWGLDYEQYF.

The chain joins TRBV5-6 to TRBJ1-1, with a weak D call TRBD1 (5 bases). There are 13 residues in the CDR3. The germline V and J ends were trimmed by 6 bases and 2 bases, with 11 bases remaining between them. Germline CDR1 is SGHDT and CDR2 is YYEEEE. The CDR3 DNA follows: TGTGCCAGCATCTTCGGGGGAAACACTGAAGCTTTCTTT. Amino acids: CASIFGGNTEAFF.

The V gene is TRBV2, the J gene TRBJ2-5, with 12 bases matching TRBD1. Germline CDR1 and CDR2: SNHLY and FYNNEI. The J segment lost 6 bases and the V segment lost 3 bases, leaving 8 bases of the junction unmatched. This CDR3 has 16 amino acids. The CDR3: CASSDLMGQGAKTQYF. The CDR3 nucleotides are TGTGCCAGCAGTGATCTGATGGGACAGGGGGCGAAGACCCAGTACTTC.

This clone was found once. J is TRBJ1-5 and V is TRBV19, with D possibly TRBD1 on 6 matching bases. V was clipped by 1 base and J by 2 bases, with 9 bases between them. The germline gives CDR1 LNHDA, CDR2 SQIVND (reference sequence). CDR3 length: 15 residues. CDR3 sequence reads: CASSIVAGGNQPQHF. CDR3 bases: TGTGCCAGTAGTATAGTGGCAGGGGGCAATCAGCCCCAGCATTTT.

The gene calls are TRBV11-1 and TRBJ1-2; no reliable D call. The V and J ends lost 1 base and 5 bases respectively, with 8 bases between them. The CDR3 has 13 residues. Germline CDR1 SGHAT, CDR2 FQDESV (reference sequence). Here the CDR3 reads CASSLGRRYGYTF. The CDR3 bases are TGTGCCAGCAGCTTAGGACGGCGATATGGCTACACCTTC.

This chain links TRBV19 with TRBJ1-1; the D gene is possibly TRBD1 (5 bases). CDR1 is LNHDA, CDR2 SQIVND, per germline (reference sequence). V dropped 5 bases and J dropped 0 bases, with 10 bases sitting between them. The CDR3 length is 14 residues. The CDR3 protein is CASSPGLLNTEAFF. For the CDR3, the DNA is TGTGCCAGTAGTCCAGGGTTGTTGAACACTGAAGCTTTCTTT.

The chain employs TRBV27 and TRBJ2-3; TRBD1 matches at 7 bases. Trimming removed 8 bases from V and 3 bases from J; junction bases left unmatched: 5. Germline assignment: CDR1 MNHEY and CDR2 SMNVEV (reference sequence). The CDR3 extends over 13 amino acids. CDR3 DNA: TGTGCCAGCCGACGACAGGGTACAGATACGCAGTATTTT. This codes for CASRRQGTDTQYF.

Regarding this clone: Its ends do not fully match the called genes, so a read error is possible. The chain recombines TRBV30 with TRBJ1-2, with 9 bases identical to TRBD1. Per the germline V gene, CDR1 is GTSNPN and CDR2 is SVGIG (reference sequence). The CDR3 runs 12 residues. CDR3 sequence (DNA): TGTGCCTGTGCCGGACAGGGGACGCCCTTAGCCTTC. Translated: CACAGQGTPLAF.

This chain uses TRBV5-1 with TRBJ2-5; D is undetermined. Trimming stripped 6 bases from V and 1 base from J, with 10 bases between. This CDR3 contains 13 residues. Looked up from germline, CDR1 is SGHRS and CDR2 is YFSETQ. CDR3 nucleotides: TGCGCCAGCAACCCGGCCGGCCAAGAGACCCAGTACTTC. This codes for CASNPAGQETQYF.

The genes are TRBV2 and TRBJ1-5; 7 nucleotides agree with TRBD1. V dropped 5 bases and J dropped 2; count of bases not matched to a gene: 6. Germline V gene lookup returns CDR1 SNHLY and CDR2 FYNNEI. CDR3 length: 15 residues. The CDR3 here is CASSLNDRGNQPQHF. CDR3 coding DNA: TGTGCCAGCAGTTTGAATGACAGGGGCAATCAGCCCCAGCATTTT.

DNA for the CDR3: TGTGCCAGCAGTTACGTTGCGGCCCCGGGGAATGAAGCTTTCTTT. The encoded protein is CASSYVAAPGNEAFF. The genes are TRBV6-5 and TRBJ1-1, with D unresolved. CDR1 and CDR2 from the germline V gene are MNHEY and SVGAGI. V lost 2 bases and J lost 7, with 17 bases in between. CDR3 length: 15 residues.

By share of the sample, this clone is medium-sized. The gene calls are TRBV4-2 and TRBJ2-2, with 8 positions matching TRBD1. Germline-derived CDR1 and CDR2 are LGHNA and YNFKEQ. The CDR3 sequence is 15 residues long. J gave up 5 bases and V 4 bases, and 6 bases lay outside the gene matches. The DNA of the CDR3 is TGTGCCAGCAGCCCCTTGACAGGGGATACCGGGGAGCTGTTTTTT. Its protein is CASSPLTGDTGELFF.